The rows below give T cell receptor beta chains drawn from one sample of a study of cytomegalovirus exposure and HLA in healthy donors. The assay was immunoSEQ multiplex PCR, and TCRdb's table has in-frame clones only and misses some. The sample lists fewer than 200,000 clones; around 79% were seen once. Specimen: PBMCs. The origin of the receptors is a male donor in good health and CMV-seropositive. Both conserved end residues are trimmed from each CDR3. A D gene is named only where the DNA matches it firmly.

d_gene,v_gene,len,CDR3aa
TRBD1,TRBV15,17,ATSRDLEGATTSGNTIY
TRBD1,TRBV6-5,13,ASSYSGQGPSTLH
NA,TRBV27,12,ASSLDRGSTEAF
TRBD1,TRBV12-5,15,ASGLPEQGVNTGELF
TRBD1,TRBV5-1,16,ASSSPRDRDVYRTEAF
TRBD2,TRBV6-1,14,ASSVEVAGDTGELF
TRBD1,TRBV9,15,ASSSPGTDFNTGELF
TRBD1,TRBV7-9,13,ASSPRDRASETQY
NA,TRBV4-2,12,ASSQDLLNTEAF
TRBD1,TRBV11-2,15,ASSLAVAQGADYEQY
TRBD1,TRBV11-2,13,ASSLYQGGGSPLH
NA,TRBV2,13,ASSDSAGYYNEQF
NA,TRBV14,14,ASSQVLGGKNTEAF
NA,TRBV7-9,14,ASSLGRGSFNDIQY
TRBD2,TRBV5-8,14,ASSQGLAGSTDTQY
TRBD2,TRBV5-1,14,ASREGLGGYQETQY
NA,TRBV7-9,11,ASSYSGGETQY
TRBD1,TRBV5-3,11,APEGASNYGYT
TRBD1,TRBV9,13,ASSVEGQGTYEQY
NA,TRBV30,11,AWSVTVTYGYT
TRBD1,TRBV6-1,14,ASSEARTGRYTEAF
NA,TRBV5-4,11,ASSSGYNEKLF
TRBD1,TRBV19,12,ASSIRQGHQPQH
NA,TRBV7-9,12,ASSSPSQGETQY
TRBD1,TRBV11-2,14,ASSPGQGWNTGELF
NA,TRBV5-4,12,ASSLADSNHEQY
NA,TRBV19,12,ASSMQGPSYEQY
NA,TRBV6-1,9,ASRLNEKLF
TRBD1,TRBV10-3,12,AIREQGVGSPLH
NA,TRBV5-4,10,ASSSQGTEAF
TRBD1,TRBV14,14,ASSPRQGGIYNEQF
NA,TRBV7-9,13,ASSLVGGLYNEQF
NA,TRBV19,13,ASLAGQGYHNEQF
NA,TRBV27,14,ASSPRRRTAGNTIY
TRBD1,TRBV7-2,12,ASSRDRGNEKLF
TRBD2,TRBV7-9,10,ARASGNNEQF
NA,TRBV18,11,ASSLPPVYEQY
NA,TRBV5-1,12,ASSKDYPDNEQF
TRBD2,TRBV30,11,AWSGAGVGTQY
TRBD1,TRBV4-3,14,ASSEVGTGLNYGYT
NA,TRBV18,13,ASAQSGQSTYGYT
TRBD1,TRBV23-1,16,ASSQPVDRDRPPYEQY
NA,TRBV30,13,AWSSNQGAMDGYT
TRBD1,TRBV5-6,12,ASSFGTGPNEQY
NA,TRBV18,13,ASSPSQAKSMGYT
NA,TRBV6-1,15,ASSESNRAGVQETQY
NA,TRBV4-1,12,ASSQGGITDTQY
TRBD2,TRBV9,15,ASSSSPSSGGRYTQY
NA,TRBV20-1,9,SASFSYEQY
TRBD1,TRBV6-1,12,ASSEKGTGANKF
TRBD1,TRBV7-9,14,ASSPPTGAANYGYT
NA,TRBV5-6,13,ASYRTANRGYGYT